Given below is one T cell receptor (beta chain) in context. Its antigen is unidentified. Germline assignment: CDR1 DFQATT and CDR2 SNEGSKA (reference sequence). The length of the CDR3 is 14 residues. The germline V and J ends were trimmed by 7 bases and 1 base, with 14 bases remaining between them. This record comes from a study of response to subunit inactivated influenza vaccine. Study findings and constraints: The authors suggested that every seasonal influenza vaccination recruits few new T cells.

TCRdb re-derived calls from the RT-PCR reads in MiXCR, one entry per CDR3 protein. Among fewer than 700,000 distinct CDR3 sequences, 10% to 15% were seen once, and the ten largest hold around 12%. J is TRBJ1-5 and V is TRBV20-1; D call uncertain. The material was PBMCs from blood, obtained more than 35 days after vaccination. The TCR sequence derives from a man aged 45-60 years who received an inactivated influenza vaccine. The chain's CDR3 is CSGQSSRSNQPQHF. The CDR3 bases are TGCAGTGGACAAAGTTCAAGGAGCAATCAGCCCCAGCATTTT.